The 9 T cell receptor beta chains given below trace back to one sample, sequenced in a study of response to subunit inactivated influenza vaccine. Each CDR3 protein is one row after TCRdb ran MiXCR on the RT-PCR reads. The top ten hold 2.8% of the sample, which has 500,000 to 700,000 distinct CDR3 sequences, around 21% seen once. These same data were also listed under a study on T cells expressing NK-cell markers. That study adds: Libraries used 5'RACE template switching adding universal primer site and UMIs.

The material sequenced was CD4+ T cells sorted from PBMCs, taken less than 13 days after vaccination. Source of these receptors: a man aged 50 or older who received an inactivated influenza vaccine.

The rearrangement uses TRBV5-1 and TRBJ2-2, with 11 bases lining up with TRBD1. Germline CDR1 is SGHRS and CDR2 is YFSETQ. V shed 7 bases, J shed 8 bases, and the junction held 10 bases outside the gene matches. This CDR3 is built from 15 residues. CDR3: CASCPDRGPGGELFF. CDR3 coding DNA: TGCGCCAGCTGCCCGGACAGGGGGCCAGGTGGGGAGCTGTTTTTT. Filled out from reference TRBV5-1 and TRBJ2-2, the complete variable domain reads KAGVTQTPRYLIKTRGQQVTLSCSPISGHRSVSWYQQTPGQGLQFLFEYFSETQRNKGNFPGRFSGRQFSNSRSEMNVSTLELGDSALYLCASCPDRGPGGELFFGEGSRLTVL.

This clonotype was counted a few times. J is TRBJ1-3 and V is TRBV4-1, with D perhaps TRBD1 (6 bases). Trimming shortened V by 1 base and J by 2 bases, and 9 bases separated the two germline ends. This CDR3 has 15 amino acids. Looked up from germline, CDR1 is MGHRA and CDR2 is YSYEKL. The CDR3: CASSQVDRPGNTIYF. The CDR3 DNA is TGCGCCAGCAGCCAAGTAGACAGGCCTGGAAACACCATATATTTT.

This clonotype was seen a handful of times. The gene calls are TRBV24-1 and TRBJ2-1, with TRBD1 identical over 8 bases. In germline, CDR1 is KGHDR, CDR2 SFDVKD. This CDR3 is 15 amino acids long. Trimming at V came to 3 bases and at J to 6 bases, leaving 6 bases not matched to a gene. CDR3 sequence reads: CATSDVDRAVNEQFF. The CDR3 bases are TGTGCCACCAGTGATGTGGACAGGGCGGTCAATGAGCAGTTCTTC.

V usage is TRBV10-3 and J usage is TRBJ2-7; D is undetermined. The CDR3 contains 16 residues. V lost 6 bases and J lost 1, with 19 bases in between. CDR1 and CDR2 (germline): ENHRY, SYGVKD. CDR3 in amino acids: CAIREVGPEKSYEQYF. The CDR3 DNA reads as TGTGCCATCAGAGAGGTAGGTCCAGAGAAGTCCTACGAGCAGTACTTC.

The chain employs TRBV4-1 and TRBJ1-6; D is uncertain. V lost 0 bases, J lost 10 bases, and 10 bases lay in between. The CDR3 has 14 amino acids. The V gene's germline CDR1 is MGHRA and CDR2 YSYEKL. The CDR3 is CASSQDLVGSPLHF. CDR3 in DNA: TGCGCCAGCAGCCAAGATCTAGTCGGCTCACCCCTCCACTTT.

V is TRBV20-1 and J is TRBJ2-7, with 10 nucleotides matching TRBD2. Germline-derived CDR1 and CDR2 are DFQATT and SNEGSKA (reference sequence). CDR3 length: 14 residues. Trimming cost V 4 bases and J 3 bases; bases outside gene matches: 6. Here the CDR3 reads CSATPPSGGYEQYF. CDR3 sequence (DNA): TGCAGTGCTACCCCACCTAGCGGGGGCTACGAGCAGTACTTC.

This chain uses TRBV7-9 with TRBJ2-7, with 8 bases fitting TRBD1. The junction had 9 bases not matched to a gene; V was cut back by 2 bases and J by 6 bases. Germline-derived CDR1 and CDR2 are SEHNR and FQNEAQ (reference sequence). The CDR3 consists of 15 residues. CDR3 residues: CASSLSVGTGPEQYF. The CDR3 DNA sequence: TGTGCCAGCAGCTTATCGGTAGGGACAGGTCCCGAGCAGTACTTC.

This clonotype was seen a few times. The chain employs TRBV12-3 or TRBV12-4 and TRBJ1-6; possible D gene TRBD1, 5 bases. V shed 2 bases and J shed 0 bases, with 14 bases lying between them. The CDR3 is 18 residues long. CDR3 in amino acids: CASSLRLGGSSYNSPLHF. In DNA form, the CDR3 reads TGTGCCAGCAGTTTAAGGTTGGGGGGGAGCTCCTATAATTCACCCCTCCACTTT.

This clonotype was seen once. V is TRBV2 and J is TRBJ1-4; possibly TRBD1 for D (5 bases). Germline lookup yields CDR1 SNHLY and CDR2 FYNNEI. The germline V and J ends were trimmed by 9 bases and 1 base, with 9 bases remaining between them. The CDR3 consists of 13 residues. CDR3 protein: CASERGTNEKLFF. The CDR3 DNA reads TGTGCCAGTGAGAGGGGAACTAATGAAAAACTGTTTTTT.